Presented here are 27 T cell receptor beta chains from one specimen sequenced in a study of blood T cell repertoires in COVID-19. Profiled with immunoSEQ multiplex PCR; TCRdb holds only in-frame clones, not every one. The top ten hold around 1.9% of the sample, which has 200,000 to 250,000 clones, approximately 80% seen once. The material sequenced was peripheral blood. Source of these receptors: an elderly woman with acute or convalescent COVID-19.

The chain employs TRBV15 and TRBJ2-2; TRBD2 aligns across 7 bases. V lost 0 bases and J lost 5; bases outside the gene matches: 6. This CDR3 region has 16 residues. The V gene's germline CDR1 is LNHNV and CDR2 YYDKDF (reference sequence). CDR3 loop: CATSRDLRGGTGELFF. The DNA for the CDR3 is TGTGCCACCAGCAGAGATCTTCGCGGGGGTACCGGGGAGCTGTTTTTT.

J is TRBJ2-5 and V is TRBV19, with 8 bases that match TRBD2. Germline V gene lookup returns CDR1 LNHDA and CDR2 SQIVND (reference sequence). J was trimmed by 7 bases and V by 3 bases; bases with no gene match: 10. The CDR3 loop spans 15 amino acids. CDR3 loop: CASSIATSARGTQYF. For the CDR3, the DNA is TGTGCCAGTAGTATCGCGACTAGCGCGAGGGGGACCCAGTACTTC. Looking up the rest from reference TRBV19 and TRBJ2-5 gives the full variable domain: DGGITQSPKYLFRKEGQNVTLSCEQNLNHDAMYWYRQDPGQGLRLIYYSQIVNDFQKGDIAEGYSVSREKKESFPLTVTSAQKNPTAFYLCASSIATSARGTQYFGPGTRLLVL.

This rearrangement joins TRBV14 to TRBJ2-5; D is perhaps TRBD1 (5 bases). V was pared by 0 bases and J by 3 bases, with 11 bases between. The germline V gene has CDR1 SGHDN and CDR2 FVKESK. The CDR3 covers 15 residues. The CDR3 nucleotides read TGTGCCAGCAGCCAAGATTCCTTCAGGGAAGAGACCCAGTACTTC. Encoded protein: CASSQDSFREETQYF.

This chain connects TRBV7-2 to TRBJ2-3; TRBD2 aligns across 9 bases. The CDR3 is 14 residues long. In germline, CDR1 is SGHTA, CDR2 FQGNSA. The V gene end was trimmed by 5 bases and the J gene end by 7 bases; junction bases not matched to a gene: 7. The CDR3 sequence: CASSVSGSSNTQYF. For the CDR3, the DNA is TGTGCCAGCAGCGTTAGCGGGAGCTCAAATACGCAGTATTTT.

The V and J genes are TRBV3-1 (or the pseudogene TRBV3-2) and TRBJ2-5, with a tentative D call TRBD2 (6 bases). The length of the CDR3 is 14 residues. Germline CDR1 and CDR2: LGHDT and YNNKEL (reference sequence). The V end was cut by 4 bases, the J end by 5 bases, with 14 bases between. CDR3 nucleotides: TGTGCCAGCAGCCGGGGCGGGGAATGGGAGACCCAGTACTTC. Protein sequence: CASSRGGEWETQYF.

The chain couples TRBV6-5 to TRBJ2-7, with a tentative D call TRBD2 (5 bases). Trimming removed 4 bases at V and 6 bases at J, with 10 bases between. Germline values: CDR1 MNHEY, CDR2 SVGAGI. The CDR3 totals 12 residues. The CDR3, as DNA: TGTGCCAGCAGTTCCACTAGTGCCGAGCAGTACTTC. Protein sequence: CASSSTSAEQYF.

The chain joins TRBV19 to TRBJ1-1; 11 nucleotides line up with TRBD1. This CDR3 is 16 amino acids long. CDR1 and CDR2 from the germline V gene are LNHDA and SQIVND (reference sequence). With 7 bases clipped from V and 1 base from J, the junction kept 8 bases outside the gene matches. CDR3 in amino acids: CASTDRGPLSNTEAFF. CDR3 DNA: TGTGCCAGTACGGACAGGGGGCCATTGTCGAACACTGAAGCTTTCTTT. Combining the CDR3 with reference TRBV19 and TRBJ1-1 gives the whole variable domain DGGITQSPKYLFRKEGQNVTLSCEQNLNHDAMYWYRQDPGQGLRLIYYSQIVNDFQKGDIAEGYSVSREKKESFPLTVTSAQKNPTAFYLCASTDRGPLSNTEAFFGQGTRLTVV.

CDR3 DNA sequence: TGTGCCAGCAGCAAAGGTATACTAGACAGGGGGGTAGGGAGCACAGATACGCAGTATTTT. It codes for CASSKGILDRGVGSTDTQYF. V usage is TRBV21-1 and J usage is TRBJ2-3; the DNA was not compared with TRBD1, the D call given in the table. TRBV21-1 is deemed a pseudogene. This CDR3 spans 20 amino acids.

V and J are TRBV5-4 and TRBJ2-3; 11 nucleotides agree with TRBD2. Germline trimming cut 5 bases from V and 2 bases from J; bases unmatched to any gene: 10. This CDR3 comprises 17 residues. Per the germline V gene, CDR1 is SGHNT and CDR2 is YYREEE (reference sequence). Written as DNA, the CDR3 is TGTGCCAGCAGGAGAACCGGGACTAGCGGTCACACAGATACGCAGTATTTT. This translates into CASRRTGTSGHTDTQYF.

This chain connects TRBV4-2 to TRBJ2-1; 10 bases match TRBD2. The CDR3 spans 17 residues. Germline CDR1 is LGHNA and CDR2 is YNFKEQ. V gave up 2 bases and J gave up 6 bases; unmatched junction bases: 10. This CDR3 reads CASSQLLTSGTLNEQFF. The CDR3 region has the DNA TGTGCCAGCAGCCAATTACTTACTAGCGGGACTCTCAATGAGCAGTTCTTC.

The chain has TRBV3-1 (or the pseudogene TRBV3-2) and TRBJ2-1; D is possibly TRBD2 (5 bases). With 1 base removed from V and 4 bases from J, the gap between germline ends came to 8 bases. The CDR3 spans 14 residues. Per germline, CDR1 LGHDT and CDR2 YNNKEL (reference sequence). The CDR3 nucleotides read TGTGCCAGCAGCCAAGGGGGAGCATACAATGAGCAGTTCTTC. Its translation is CASSQGGAYNEQFF.

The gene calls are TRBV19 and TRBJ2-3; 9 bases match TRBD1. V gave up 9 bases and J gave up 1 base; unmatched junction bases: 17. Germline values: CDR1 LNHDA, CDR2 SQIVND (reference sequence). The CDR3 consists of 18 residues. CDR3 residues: CARPPGDRERYGTDTQYF. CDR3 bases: TGTGCCAGACCCCCGGGGGACAGGGAGCGGTACGGCACAGATACGCAGTATTTT.

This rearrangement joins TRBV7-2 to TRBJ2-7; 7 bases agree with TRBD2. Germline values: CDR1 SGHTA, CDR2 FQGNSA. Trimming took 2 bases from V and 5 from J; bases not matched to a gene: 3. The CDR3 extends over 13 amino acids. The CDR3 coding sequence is TGTGCCAGCAGCTTATTTCGGGGGGACGAGCAGTACTTC. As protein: CASSLFRGDEQYF.

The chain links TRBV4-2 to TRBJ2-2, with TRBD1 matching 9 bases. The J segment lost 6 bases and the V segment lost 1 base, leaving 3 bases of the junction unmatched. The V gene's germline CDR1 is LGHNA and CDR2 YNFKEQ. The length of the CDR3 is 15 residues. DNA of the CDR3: TGTGCCAGCAGCCAAGGGGACAGGGCCCCCGGGGAGCTGTTTTTT. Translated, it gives CASSQGDRAPGELFF.

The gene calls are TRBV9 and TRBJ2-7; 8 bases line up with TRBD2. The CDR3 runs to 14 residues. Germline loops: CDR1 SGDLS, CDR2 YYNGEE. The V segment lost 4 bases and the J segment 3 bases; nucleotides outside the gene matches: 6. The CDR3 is CASSPAGTSYEQYF. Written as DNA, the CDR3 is TGTGCCAGCAGCCCCGCCGGGACTAGCTACGAGCAGTACTTC.

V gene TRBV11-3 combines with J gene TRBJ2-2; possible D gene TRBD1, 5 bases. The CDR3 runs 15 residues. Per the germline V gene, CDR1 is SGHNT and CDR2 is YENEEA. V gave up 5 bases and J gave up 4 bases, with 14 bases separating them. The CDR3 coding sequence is TGTGCCAGCAGCGGGTCAGGGCTGAGCACCGGGGAGCTGTTTTTT. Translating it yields CASSGSGLSTGELFF.

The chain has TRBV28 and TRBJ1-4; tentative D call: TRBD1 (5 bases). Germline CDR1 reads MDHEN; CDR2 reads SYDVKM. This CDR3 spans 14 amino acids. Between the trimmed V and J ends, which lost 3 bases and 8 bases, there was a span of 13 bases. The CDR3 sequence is CASSLSREGEKLFF. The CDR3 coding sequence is TGTGCCAGCAGTTTGTCCAGGGAGGGAGAAAAACTGTTTTTT.

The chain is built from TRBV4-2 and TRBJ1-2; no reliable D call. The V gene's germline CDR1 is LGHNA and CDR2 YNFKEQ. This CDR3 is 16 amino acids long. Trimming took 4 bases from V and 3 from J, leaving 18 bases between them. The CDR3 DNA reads TGTGCCAGCAGCCCCAGGCGGACCACCGGGGACTATGGCTACACCTTC. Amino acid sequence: CASSPRRTTGDYGYTF.

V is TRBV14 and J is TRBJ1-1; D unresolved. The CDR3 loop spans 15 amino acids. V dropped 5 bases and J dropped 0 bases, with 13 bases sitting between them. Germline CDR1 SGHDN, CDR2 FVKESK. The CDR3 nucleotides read TGTGCCAGCAGCGTACCTGGGAGACTGAACACTGAAGCTTTCTTT. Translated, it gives CASSVPGRLNTEAFF.

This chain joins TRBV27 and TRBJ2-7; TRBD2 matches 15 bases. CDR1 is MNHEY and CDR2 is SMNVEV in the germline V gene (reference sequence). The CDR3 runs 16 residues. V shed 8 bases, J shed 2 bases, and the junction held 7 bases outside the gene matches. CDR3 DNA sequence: TGTGCCAGCCAAGGACTAGCGGGAGGGGAAACCTACGAGCAGTACTTC. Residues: CASQGLAGGETYEQYF.

The CDR3 here is CASSLMGQGNTEAFF. CDR3 nucleotide sequence: TGTGCCAGCAGCCTAATGGGACAGGGGAACACTGAAGCTTTCTTT. The chain links TRBV7-2 to TRBJ1-1; 9 nucleotides line up with TRBD1. The germline V gene encodes CDR1 SGHTA and CDR2 FQGNSA. After removal of 5 bases from V and 1 base from J, the junction contained 5 bases not matched to a gene. This CDR3 region has 15 residues. The full variable domain, its missing parts supplied by reference TRBV7-2 and TRBJ1-1, is GAGVSQSPSNKVTEKGKDVELRCDPISGHTALYWYRQSLGQGLEFLIYFQGNSAPDKSGLPSDRFSAERTGGSVSTLTIQRTQQEDSAVYLCASSLMGQGNTEAFFGQGTRLTVV.

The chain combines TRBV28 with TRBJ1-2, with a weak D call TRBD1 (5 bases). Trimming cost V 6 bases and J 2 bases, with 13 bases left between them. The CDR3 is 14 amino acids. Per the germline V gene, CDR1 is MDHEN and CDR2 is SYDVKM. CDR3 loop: CASSPGGENYGYTF. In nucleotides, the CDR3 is TGTGCCAGCAGCCCCGGGGGGGAAAACTATGGCTACACCTTC.

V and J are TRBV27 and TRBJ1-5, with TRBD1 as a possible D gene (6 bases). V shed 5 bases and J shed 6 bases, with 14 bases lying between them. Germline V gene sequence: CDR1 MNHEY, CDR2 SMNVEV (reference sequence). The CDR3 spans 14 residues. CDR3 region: CASSPQQGSQPQHF. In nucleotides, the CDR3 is TGTGCCAGCAGTCCCCAACAGGGCTCTCAGCCCCAGCATTTT.

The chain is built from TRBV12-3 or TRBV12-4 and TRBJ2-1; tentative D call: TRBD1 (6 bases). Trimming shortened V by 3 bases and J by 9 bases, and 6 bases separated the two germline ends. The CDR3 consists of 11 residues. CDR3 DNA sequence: TGTGCCAGCAGTTTCAGGGGTGAGCAGTTCTTC. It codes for CASSFRGEQFF.

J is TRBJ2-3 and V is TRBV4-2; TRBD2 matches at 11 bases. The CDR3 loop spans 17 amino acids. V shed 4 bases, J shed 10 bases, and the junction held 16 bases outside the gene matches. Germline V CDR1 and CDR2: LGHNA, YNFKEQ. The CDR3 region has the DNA TGTGCCAGCAGCCCCACGCCGCGACTAGCGGGATCGAGTGCGCAGTATTTT. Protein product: CASSPTPRLAGSSAQYF.

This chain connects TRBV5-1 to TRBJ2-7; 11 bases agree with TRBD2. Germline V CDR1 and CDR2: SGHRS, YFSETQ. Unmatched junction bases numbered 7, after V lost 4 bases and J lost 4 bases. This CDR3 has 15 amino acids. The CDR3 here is CASSPLSGGAYEQYF. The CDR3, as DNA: TGCGCCAGCAGCCCTCTTAGCGGGGGGGCTTACGAGCAGTACTTC.

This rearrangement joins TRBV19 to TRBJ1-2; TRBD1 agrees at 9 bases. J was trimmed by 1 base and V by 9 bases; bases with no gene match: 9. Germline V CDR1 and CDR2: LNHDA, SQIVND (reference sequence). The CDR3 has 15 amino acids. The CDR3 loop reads CASHPTGGINYGYTF. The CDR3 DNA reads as TGTGCCAGCCATCCGACAGGGGGAATTAACTATGGCTACACCTTC.